This T cell receptor (beta chain) was identified during a study of a mutant IDH1 vaccine in newly diagnosed glioma. Overall study context: The first vaccination came 4-6 weeks after radiotherapy alone, or with temozolomide cycles. Findings and caveats of the study: Vaccination elicited immune responses in roughly 92% of patients.

CDR3 length: 15 amino acids. Germline V gene sequence: CDR1 LNHNV, CDR2 YYDKDF (reference sequence). V was trimmed by 5 bases and J by 0 bases, leaving 13 bases between them. Indicated time point: week 23, last vaccination. Doses consisted of 300 ug of mutant IDH1 20-mer peptide each, paired with topical imiquimod. Every donor had a new WHO grade 3 or 4 astrocytoma that was IDH1-mutant, with loss of nuclear ATRX. This clone was counted only a few times. Its target is unknown. The assay was immunoSEQ multiplex PCR, and TCRdb's table has in-frame clones only and misses some. The sample contains about 77,000 clones, more than 70% of which appear only once.

V is TRBV15 and J is TRBJ1-1, with a weak D call TRBD1 (5 bases). Source: PBMCs, taken from a glioma patient whose treatment included an IDH1 peptide vaccine. This TCR was recovered from a woman between 45 and 65 years old with glioma. As DNA, the CDR3 is TGTGCCACCAGCGGGGGAAGTGGGGTGAACACTGAAGCTTTCTTT. Translated, it gives CATSGGSGVNTEAFF. The whole variable domain, filled in from reference TRBV15 and TRBJ1-1, reads DAMVIQNPRYQVTQFGKPVTLSCSQTLNHNVMYWYQQKSSQAPKLLFHYYDKDFNNEADTPDNFQSRRPNTSFCFLDIRSPGLGDTAMYLCATSGGSGVNTEAFFGQGTRLTVV.